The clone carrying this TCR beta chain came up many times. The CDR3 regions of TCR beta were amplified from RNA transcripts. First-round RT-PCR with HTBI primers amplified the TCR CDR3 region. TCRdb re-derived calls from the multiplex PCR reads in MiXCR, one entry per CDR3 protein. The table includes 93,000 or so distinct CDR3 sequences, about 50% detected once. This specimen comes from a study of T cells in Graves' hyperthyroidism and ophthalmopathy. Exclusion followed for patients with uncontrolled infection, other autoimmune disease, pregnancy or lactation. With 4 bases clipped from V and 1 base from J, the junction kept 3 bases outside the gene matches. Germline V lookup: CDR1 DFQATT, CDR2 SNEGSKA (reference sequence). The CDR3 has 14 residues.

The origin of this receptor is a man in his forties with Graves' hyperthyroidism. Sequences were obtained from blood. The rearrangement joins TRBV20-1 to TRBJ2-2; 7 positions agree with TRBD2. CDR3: CSATSGKNTGELFF. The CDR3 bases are TGCAGTGCTACTAGCGGAAAGAACACCGGGGAGCTGTTTTTT.